This entry is about one TCR beta chain. Antigen unknown. One junction end disagrees with the germline gene, perhaps due to a read error. These data originate in a study of T-cell memory formation after mild COVID-19. Regarding the study as a whole: Clones that shrank (day 15 to 85) were balanced CD4/CD8, whereas later expanders leaned CD4+.

TCRdb re-called the 5' RACE reads through MiXCR, storing one row per CDR3 protein. This sample has about 210,000 distinct CDR3 sequences, with roughly 30% found just once. In germline, CDR1 is LGHDT, CDR2 YNNKEL (reference sequence). This CDR3 has 13 residues. The sample comprised PBMCs or a T cell subset sorted from them (not recorded which). The V gene is TRBV3-1, the J gene TRBJ1-6; D unresolved. The clonotype comes from an adult woman who had mild COVID-19 (a few samples of this study predate the infection). Cell type and time point are not known. CDR3 coding DNA: TGTCCCAGCAGCCCGAGTAGCGAATCACCCCTCCACTTT. It is translated as CPSSPSSESPLHF.